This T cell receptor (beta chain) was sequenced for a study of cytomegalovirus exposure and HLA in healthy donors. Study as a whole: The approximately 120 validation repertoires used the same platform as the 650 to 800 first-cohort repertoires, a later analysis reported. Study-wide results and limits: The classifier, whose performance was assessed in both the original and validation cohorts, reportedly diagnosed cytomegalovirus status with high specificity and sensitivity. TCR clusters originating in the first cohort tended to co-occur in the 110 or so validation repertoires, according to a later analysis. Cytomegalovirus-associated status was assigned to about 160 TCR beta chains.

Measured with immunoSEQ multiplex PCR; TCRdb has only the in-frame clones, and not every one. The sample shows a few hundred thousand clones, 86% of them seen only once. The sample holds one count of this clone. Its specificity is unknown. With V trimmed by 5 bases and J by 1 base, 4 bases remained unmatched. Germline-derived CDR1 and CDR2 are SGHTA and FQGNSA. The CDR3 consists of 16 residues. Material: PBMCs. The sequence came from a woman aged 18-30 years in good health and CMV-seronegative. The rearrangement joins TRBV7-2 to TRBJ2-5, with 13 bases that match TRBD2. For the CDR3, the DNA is TGTGCCAGCAGCCCGTGGACTAGCGGGAGCCAAGAGACCCAGTACTTC. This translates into CASSPWTSGSQETQYF.